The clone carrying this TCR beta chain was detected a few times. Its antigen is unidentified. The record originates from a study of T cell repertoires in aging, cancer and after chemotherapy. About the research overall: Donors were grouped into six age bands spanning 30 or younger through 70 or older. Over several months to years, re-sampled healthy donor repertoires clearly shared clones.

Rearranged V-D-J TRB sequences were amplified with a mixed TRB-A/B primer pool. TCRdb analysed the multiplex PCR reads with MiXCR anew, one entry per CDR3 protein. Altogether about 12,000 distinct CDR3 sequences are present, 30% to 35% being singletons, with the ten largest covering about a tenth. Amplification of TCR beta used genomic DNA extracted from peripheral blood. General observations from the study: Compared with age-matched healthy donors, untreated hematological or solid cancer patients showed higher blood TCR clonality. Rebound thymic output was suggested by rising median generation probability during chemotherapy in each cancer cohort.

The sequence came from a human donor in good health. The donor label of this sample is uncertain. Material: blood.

The CDR3 loop is CASSMSIETYGYTF. The CDR3 nucleotides read TGTGCCAGCAGCATGAGTATCGAGACTTATGGCTACACCTTC. The gene calls are TRBV7-9 and TRBJ1-2; no reliable D call. Germline V gene sequence: CDR1 SEHNR, CDR2 FQNEAQ (reference sequence). Between the trimmed V and J ends, which lost 5 bases and 5 bases, there was a span of 15 bases. The CDR3 length is 14 residues.